This T cell receptor (beta chain) was documented in a study of PD-L1 blockade in urothelial cancer. The V end lost 7 bases, the J end lost 5 bases, and 14 bases lay between the germline ends. The CDR3 is 13 residues long. CDR1 is MNHNS, CDR2 SASEGT, per germline. Specified time point: peripheral blood 6 weeks after treatment start. PCRs were each spiked with synthetic TCR analog templates. Assay used: immunoSEQ multiplex PCR; TCRdb lists only in-frame clones, some missing. Of around 66,000 clones in the sample, about nine tenths are singletons; the top ten hold approximately 10%. The receptor was derived from a man aged 55 to 70 with urothelial cancer. Sample: PBMCs, taken around atezolizumab (anti-PD-L1) treatment. The chain carries TRBV6-1 and TRBJ1-2, with a tentative D call TRBD1 (5 bases). CDR3 DNA: TGTGCCAGCACCTTGACAGTTGGGTATGGCTACACCTTC. Translation: CASTLTVGYGYTF.